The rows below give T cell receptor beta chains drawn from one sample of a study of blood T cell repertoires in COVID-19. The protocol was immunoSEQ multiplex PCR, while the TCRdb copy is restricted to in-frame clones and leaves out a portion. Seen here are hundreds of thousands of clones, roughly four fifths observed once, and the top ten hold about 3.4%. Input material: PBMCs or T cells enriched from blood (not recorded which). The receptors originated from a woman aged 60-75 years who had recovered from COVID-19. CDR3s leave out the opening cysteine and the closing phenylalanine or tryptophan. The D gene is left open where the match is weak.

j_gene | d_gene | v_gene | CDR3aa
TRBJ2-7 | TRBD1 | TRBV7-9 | ASSLAGTGFYEQY
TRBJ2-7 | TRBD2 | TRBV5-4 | ASSLASGVSYEQY
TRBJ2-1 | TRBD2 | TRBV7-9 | ASSRDLAGDQDEQF
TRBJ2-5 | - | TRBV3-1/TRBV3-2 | ASSQERSGNEETQY
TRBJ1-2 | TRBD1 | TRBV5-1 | ASSLQGAEGYGYT
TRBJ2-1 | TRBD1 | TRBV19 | ASSVGQGGYNEQF
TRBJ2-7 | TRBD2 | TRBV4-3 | ASSQDPLSPTSGSYEQY
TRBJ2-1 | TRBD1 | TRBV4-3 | ASRPDRGFNNEQF
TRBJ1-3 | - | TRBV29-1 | SVTTVTGNTIY
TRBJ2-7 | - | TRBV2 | ASSEAGQTEQY
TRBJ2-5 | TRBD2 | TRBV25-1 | ASSKRGGAQETQY
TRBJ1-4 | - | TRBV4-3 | ASSLYRVGEKLF
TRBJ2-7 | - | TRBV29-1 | SASEGDYEQY
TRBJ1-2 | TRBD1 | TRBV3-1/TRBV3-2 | ASRRSGTGSDYGYT
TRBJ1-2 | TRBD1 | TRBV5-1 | ASSLGQGAYGYT
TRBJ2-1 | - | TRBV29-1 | SVNIRSGYNEQF
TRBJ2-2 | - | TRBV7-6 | ASSLALLEGAGELF
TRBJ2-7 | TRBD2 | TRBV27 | ASSIVRTSGGASLYEQY
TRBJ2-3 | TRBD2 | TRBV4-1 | ASRESSGDNTDTQY
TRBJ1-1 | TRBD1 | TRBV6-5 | ASSSTGTENTEAF
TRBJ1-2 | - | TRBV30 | AWSQGQSSGYT
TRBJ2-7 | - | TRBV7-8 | ASSLAQGNYEQY
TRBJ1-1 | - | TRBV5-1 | ASSMPGAGTEAF
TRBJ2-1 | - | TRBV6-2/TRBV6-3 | ASTPRTDYNEQF
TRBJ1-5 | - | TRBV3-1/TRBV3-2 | ASSQVSSNQPQH
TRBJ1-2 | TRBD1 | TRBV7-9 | ASSGQGQSYGYT
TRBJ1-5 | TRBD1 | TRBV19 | ASSIDGTGSQPQH
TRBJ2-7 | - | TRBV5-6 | ASSYAGSLSEQY
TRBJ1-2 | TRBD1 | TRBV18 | ASSAGTGIYGYT
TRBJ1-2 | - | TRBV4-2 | ASSQYLAGYGYT
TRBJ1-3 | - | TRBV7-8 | ASSSRTASSGNTIY
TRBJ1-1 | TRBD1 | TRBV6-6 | ASSPGQVLGVNTEAF
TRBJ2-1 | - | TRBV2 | ASSGHSSYNEQF
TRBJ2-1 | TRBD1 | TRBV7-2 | ASSRDRGARLGNEQF
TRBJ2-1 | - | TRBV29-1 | SVEAWQF
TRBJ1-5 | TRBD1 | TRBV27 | ASSPDRARQPQH
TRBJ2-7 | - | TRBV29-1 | SVKRSYEQY
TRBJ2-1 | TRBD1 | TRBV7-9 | ASSNGQGVDEQF
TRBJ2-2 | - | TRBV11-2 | ASSPEGRVTGELF
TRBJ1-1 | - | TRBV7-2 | ASSLLYTNTEAF
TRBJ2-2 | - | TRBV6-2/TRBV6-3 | ASSYGPAGSNTGELF
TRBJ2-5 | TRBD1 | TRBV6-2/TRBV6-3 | ASSPPRPTGRETQY
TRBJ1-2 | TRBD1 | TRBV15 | ATSRRVTGDGYT
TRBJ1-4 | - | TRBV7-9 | ASSFRQTNEKLF
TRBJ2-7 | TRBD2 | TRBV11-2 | ASSVTSGGEQY
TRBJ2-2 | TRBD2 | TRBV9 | ASSVGTSGGPGELF
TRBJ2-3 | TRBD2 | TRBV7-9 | ASSLGLGGLLGDTQY
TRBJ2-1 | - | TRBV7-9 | ASSLPPDGGDEQF
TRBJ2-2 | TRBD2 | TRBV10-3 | AISRTSGRNTGELF
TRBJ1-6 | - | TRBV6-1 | ASSEALALNSPLH
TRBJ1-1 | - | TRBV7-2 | ASSPWQGLRGEAF
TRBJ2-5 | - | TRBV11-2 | ASSLDNERIQETQY
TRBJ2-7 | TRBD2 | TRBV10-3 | AIKLTSGGYEQY
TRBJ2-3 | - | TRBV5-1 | ASSLVGATDTQY